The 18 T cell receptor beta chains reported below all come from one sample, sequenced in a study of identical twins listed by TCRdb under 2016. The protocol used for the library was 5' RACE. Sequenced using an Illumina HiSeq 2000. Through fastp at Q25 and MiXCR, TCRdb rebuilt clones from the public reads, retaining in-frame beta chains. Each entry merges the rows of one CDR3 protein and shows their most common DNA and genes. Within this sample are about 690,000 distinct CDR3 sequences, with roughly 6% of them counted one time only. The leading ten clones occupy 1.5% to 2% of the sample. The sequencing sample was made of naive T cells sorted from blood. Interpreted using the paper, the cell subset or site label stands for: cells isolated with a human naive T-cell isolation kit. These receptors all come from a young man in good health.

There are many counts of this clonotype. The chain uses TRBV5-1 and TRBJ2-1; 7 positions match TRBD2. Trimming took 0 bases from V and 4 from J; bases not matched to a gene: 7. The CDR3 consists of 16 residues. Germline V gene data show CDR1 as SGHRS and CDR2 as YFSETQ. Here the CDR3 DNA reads TGCGCCAGCAGCTTGGCCCCGACTAGCAGGTACAATGAGCAGTTCTTC. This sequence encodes CASSLAPTSRYNEQFF.

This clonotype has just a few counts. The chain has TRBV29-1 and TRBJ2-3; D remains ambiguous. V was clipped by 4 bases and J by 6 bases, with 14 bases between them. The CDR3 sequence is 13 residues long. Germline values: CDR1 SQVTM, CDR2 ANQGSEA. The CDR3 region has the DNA TGCAGCGTTGTGGGCAGCTGGAGTGATACGCAGTATTTT. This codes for CSVVGSWSDTQYF.

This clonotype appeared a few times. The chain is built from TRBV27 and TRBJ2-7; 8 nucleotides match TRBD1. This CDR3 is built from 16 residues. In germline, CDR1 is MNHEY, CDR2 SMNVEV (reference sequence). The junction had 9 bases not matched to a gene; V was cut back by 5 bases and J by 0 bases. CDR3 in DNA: TGTGCCAGCAGTCGAAAACAGGGGGTTATCTCCTACGAGCAGTACTTC. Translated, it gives CASSRKQGVISYEQYF.

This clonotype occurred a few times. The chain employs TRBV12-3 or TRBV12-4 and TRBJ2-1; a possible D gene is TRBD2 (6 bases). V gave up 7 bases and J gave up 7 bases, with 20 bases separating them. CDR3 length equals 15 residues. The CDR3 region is CASILQAGPGNEQFF. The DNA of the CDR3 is TGTGCCAGCATCCTTCAAGCGGGTCCGGGGAATGAGCAGTTCTTC.

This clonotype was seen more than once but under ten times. The CDR3 DNA sequence: TGCGCCAGCAGCCCCGGGACAGTGAGATACGAGCAGTACTTC. This gives the protein CASSPGTVRYEQYF. V and J are TRBV5-1 and TRBJ2-7; 7 bases map to TRBD1. This CDR3 region has 14 residues. CDR1 SGHRS and CDR2 YFSETQ come from the germline V gene. V shed 4 bases, J shed 4 bases, and the junction held 8 bases outside the gene matches.

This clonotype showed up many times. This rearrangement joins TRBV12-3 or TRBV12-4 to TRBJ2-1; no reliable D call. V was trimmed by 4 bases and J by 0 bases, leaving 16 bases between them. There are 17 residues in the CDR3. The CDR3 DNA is TGTGCCAGCAGTTCCTCCCGGACGACCAGCTCCTACAATGAGCAGTTCTTC. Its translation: CASSSSRTTSSYNEQFF.

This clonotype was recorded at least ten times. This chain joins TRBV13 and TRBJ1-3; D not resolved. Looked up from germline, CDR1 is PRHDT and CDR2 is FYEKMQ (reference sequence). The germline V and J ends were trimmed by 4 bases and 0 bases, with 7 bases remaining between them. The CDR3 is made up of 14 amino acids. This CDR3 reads CASSSRSSGNTIYF. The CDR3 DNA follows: TGTGCCAGCAGCTCCAGGAGCTCTGGAAACACCATATATTTT.

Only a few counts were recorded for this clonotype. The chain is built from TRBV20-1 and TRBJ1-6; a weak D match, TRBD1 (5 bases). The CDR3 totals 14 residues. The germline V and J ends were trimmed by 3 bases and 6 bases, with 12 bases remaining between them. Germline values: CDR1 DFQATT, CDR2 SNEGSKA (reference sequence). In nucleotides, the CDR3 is TGCAGTGCTAGGGGACCGACCCTTAATTCACCCCTCCACTTT. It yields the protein CSARGPTLNSPLHF.

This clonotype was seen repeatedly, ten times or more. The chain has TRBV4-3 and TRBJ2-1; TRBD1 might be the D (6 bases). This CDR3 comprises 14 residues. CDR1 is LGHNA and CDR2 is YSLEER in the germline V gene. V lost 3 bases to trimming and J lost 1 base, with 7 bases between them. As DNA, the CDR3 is TGCGCCAGCAGCCAGGGGGCATCCTACAATGAGCAGTTCTTC. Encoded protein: CASSQGASYNEQFF.

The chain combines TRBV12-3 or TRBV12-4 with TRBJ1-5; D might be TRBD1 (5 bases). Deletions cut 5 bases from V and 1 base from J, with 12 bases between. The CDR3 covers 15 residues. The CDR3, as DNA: TGTGCCAGCAGTAATCCCGGGACGAGCAATCAGCCCCAGCATTTT. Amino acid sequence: CASSNPGTSNQPQHF.

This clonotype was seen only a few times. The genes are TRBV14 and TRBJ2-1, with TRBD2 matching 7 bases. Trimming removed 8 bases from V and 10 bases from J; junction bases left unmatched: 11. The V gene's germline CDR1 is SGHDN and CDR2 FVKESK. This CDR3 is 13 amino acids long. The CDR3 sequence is CASRLTGTTEQFF. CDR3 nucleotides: TGTGCCAGCCGCCTAACCGGGACTACGGAGCAGTTCTTC.

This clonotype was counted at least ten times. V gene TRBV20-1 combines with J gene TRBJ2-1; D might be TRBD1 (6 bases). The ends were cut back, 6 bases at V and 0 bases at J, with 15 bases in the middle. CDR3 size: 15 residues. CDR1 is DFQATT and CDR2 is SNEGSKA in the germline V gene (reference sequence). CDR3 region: CSAQRGTSSYNEQFF. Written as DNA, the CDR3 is TGCAGTGCGCAGAGGGGGACCAGCTCCTACAATGAGCAGTTCTTC.

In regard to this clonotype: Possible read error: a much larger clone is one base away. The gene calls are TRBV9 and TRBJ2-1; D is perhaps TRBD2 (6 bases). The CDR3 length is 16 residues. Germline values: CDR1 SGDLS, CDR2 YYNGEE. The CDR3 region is CASSVGSAGDYNEQSF. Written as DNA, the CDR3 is TGTGCCAGCAGCGTAGGGTCAGCGGGTGACTACAATGAGCAGTCCTTC.

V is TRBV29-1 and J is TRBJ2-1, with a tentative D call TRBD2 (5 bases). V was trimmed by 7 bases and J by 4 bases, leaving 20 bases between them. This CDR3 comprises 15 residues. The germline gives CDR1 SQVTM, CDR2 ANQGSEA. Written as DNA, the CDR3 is TGCAGCGCTACGTCCGGGATAGATACATACAATGAGCAGTTCTTC. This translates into CSATSGIDTYNEQFF.

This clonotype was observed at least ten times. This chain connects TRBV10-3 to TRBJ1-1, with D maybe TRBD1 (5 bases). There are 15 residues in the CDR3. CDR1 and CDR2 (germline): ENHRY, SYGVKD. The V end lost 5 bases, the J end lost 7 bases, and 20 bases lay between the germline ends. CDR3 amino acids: CAISLSAGPDVEAFF. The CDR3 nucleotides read TGTGCCATCAGTCTCTCGGCAGGGCCGGACGTTGAAGCTTTCTTT.

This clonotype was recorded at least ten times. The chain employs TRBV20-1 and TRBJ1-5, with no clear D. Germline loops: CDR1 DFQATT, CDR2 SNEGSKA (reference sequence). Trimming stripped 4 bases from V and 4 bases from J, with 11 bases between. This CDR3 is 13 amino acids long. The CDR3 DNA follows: TGCAGTGCTATAACCGACCGTAATCAGCCCCAGCATTTT. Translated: CSAITDRNQPQHF.

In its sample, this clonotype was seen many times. CDR3 protein: CSVGGRALETQYF. CDR3 DNA sequence: TGCAGCGTTGGAGGGAGGGCCTTGGAGACCCAGTACTTC. The chain carries TRBV29-1 and TRBJ2-5; TRBD2 matches at 7 bases. The CDR3 totals 13 residues. Germline-derived CDR1 and CDR2 are SQVTM and ANQGSEA. V gave up 4 bases and J gave up 5 bases; unmatched junction bases: 7.

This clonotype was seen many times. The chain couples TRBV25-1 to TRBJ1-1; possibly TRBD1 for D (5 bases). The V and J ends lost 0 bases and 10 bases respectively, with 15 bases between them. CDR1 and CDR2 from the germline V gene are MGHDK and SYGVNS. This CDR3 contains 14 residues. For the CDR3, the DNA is TGTGCCAGCAGTGAATATCGGGGCAGGGAGGCAGCTTTCTTT. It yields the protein CASSEYRGREAAFF.